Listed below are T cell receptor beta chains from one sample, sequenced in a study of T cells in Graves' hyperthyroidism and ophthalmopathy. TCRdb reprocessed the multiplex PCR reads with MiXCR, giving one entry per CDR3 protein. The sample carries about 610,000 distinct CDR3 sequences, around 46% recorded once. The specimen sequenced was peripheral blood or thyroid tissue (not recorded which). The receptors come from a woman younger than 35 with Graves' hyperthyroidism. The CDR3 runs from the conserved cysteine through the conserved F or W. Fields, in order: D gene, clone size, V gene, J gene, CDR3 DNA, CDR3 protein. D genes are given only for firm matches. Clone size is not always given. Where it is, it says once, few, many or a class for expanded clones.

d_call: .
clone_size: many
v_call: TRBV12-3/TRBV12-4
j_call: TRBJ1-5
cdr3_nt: TGTGCCAGCAGTTTGACAGTCTATAGCAATCAGCCCCAGCATTTT
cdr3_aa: CASSLTVYSNQPQHF

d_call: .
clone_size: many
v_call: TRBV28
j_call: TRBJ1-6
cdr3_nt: TGTGCCAGCAGTTTACCCCAGGCAGGGACGGGTTCACCCCTCCACTTT
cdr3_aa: CASSLPQAGTGSPLHF

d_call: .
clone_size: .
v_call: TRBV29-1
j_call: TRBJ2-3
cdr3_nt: TGCAGCGTTGAAGGTTTGCCTAGCAGCACAGATACGCAGTATTTT
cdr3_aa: CSVEGLPSSTDTQYF

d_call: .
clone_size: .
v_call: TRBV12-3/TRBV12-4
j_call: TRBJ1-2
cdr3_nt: TGTGCCAGCGGGGGAGATAGTTCTGGAAACACCTTC
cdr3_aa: CASGGDSSGNTF

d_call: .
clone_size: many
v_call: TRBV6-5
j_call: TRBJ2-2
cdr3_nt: TGTGCCAGCAGTTCCCGACGGGCGTTACTCACCGGGGAGCTGTTTTTT
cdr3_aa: CASSSRRALLTGELFF

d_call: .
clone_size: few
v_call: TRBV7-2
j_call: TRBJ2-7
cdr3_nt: TGCGCCAGCAGCCAAGATTTTTTATATGGCGAGCAGTACTTC
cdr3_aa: CASSQDFLYGEQYF

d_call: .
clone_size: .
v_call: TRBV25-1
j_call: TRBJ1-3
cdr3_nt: TGTGCCAGGATAACCACAGCAGGGAGCTGCAAACTCTTCTCTGGAAACACCATATATTTT
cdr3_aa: CARITTAGSCKLFSGNTIYF

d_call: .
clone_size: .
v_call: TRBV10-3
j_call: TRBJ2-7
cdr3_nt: TGTGCCATCAGTGTGGGTGGACAAGAGCAGTACTTC
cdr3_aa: CAISVGGQEQYF

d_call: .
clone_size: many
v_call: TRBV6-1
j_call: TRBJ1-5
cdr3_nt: TGTGCCAGCAGCGGGACCACCGGGAGCAATCAGCCCCAGCATTTT
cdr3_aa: CASSGTTGSNQPQHF

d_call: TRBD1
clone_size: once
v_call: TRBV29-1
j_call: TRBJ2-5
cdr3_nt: TGCAGCGTACAGGGGATTAATCAGCCCCAGTACTTC
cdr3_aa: CSVQGINQPQYF

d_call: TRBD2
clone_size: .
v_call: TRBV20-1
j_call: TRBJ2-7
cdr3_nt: TGCAGTTCCTTGGACGGGAGGGCCTCCTACGAGCAGTACTTC
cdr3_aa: CSSLDGRASYEQYF

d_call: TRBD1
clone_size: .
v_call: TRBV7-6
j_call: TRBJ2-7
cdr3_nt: TGTGCCAGCCAACAGGGGCCCCTATACGAGCAGTACTTC
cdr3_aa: CASQQGPLYEQYF

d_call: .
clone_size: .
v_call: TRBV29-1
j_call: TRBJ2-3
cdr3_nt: TGCAGCGTCAGGGGTAGCGGGCGACTCTTTGACGGGACCACAGATACGCAGTATTTT
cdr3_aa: CSVRGSGRLFDGTTDTQYF

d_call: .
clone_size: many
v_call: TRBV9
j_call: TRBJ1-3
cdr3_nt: TGTGCCAGCAGCGCCTTGGGGTCTAGAAACACCATATATTTT
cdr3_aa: CASSALGSRNTIYF

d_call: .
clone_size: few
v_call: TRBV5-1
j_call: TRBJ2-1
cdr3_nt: TGCGCCAGCAGCTTGGAGGTTAGACTTGAGCAGTTCTTC
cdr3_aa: CASSLEVRLEQFF

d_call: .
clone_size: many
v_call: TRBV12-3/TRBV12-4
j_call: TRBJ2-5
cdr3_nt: TGTGCCAGCAGCCCAGATACGGGACCAGTCCAGGAGACCCAGTACTTC
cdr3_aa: CASSPDTGPVQETQYF

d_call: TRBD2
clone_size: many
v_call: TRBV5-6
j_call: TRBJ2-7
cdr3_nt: TGTGCCAGCAGCTGGGGGACTAGCGGGAGTGGCGAGCAGTACTTC
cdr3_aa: CASSWGTSGSGEQYF

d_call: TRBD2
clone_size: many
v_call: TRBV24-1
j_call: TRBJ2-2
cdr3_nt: TGTGCCACCGCCCGGGGGACTAGTAGCACCGGGGAGCTGTTTTTT
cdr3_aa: CATARGTSSTGELFF

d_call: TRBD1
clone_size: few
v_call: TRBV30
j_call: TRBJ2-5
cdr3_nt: TGTGCCTGGAGTGCCGGGACAGGGGGCCAAGAGACCCAGTACTTC
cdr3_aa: CAWSAGTGGQETQYF

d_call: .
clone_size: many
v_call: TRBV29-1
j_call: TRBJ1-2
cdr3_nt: TGCAGCGTTGAAGATTTCCAAGGAGGAGACCAGGGCTACACCTTC
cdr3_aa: CSVEDFQGGDQGYTF

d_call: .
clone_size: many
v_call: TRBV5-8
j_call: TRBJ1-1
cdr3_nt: TGTGCCAGCAGCGGGGGACGGATGAACACTGAAGCTTTCTTT
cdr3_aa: CASSGGRMNTEAFF

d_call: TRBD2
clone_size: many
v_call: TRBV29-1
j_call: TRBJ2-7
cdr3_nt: TGCAGCGTTGAAGAAAGACTAGCGGTTCACTACGAGCAGTACTTC
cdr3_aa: CSVEERLAVHYEQYF

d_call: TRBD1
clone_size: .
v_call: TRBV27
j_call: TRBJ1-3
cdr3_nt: TGTGCCAGCAGTTTAACTGGACAGGGTGGGGACACCATATATTTT
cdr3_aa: CASSLTGQGGDTIYF

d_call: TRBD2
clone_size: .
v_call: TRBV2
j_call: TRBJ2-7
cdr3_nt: TGTGCTACTAGCGGGGACGAGCAGTACTTC
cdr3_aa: CATSGDEQYF

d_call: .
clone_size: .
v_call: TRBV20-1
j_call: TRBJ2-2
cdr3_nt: TGCAGTGCTATCGGCCCCCATACGGGGTTCACCGGGGAGCTGTTTTTT
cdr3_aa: CSAIGPHTGFTGELFF

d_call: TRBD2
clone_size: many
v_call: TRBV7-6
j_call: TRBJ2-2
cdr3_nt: TGTGCCAGCAGCTTCTGGGGGGGGAGCGGGGAGCTGTTTTTT
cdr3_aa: CASSFWGGSGELFF

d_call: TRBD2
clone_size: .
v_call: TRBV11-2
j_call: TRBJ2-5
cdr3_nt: TGTGCCAGCAGCCAGACTAGCGGGAGGGAGGAGACCCAGTACTTC
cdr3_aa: CASSQTSGREETQYF

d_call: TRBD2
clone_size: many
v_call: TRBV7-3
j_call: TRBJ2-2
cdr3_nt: TGTGCCAGCAGCTTATCAACTCGGACTAGCGGGGGGAACACCGGGGAGCTGTTTTTT
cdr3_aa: CASSLSTRTSGGNTGELFF

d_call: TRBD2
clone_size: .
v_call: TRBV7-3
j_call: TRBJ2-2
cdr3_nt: TGCGCCAGCAGCCCCACCTCGACTAGCGGGAGTGTCACCGGGGAGCTGTTTTTT
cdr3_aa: CASSPTSTSGSVTGELFF

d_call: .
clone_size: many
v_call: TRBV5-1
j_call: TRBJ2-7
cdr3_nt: TGCGCCAGCAGCTTGGATCAGGGAATGCCCTCCTACGAGCAGTACTTC
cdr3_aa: CASSLDQGMPSYEQYF

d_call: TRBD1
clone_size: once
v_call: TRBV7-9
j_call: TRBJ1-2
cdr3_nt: TGTGCCAGCAGCGCGGCCGGGACAGGGAACGATCCAACTAACTATGGCTACACCTTC
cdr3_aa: CASSAAGTGNDPTNYGYTF

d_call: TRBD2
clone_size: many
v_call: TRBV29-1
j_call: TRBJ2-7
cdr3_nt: TGCAGCGCCGGGGGGGCAGGGGCAACCTACGAGCAGTACTTC
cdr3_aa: CSAGGAGATYEQYF

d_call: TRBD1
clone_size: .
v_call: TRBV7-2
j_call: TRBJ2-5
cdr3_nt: TGTGCCAGCAGATCAACAGGGGGCGGGTGGGAGACCCGGTACTTC
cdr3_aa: CASRSTGGGWETRYF

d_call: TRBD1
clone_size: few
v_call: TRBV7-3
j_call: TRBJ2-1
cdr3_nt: TGTGCCAGCAGCCCGGACAGGTCCTACAATGAGCAGTTCTTC
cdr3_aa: CASSPDRSYNEQFF

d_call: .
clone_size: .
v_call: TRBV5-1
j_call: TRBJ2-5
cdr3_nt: TGCGCCAGCAGCTGGCAGACAGGTCGGGAGACCCAGTACTTC
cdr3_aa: CASSWQTGRETQYF

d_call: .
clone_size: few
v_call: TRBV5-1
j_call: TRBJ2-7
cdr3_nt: TGCGCCAGCAGCTATAGAACAGGGACCGAGCAGTACTTC
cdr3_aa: CASSYRTGTEQYF

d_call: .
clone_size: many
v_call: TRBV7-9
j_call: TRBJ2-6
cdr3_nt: TGTGCCAGCAGCTTAGCGCGGTGGCAGGCCCAGGGCTCTGGGGCCAACGTCCTGACTTTC
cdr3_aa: CASSLARWQAQGSGANVLTF

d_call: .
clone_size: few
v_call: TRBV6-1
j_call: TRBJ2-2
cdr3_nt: TGTGCCAGCAGCTCGGGGGCATCGGCTGGTTACGGGGAGCTGTTTTTT
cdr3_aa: CASSSGASAGYGELFF

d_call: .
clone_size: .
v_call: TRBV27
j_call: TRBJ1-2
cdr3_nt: TGTGCCAGCCGTCACAGGGTCCAAACCAACTATGGCTACACCTTC
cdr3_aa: CASRHRVQTNYGYTF

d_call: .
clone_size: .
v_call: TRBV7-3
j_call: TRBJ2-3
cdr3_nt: TGTGCCAGCAGCCAGACTAGTGGGGATACGCAGTATTTT
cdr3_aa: CASSQTSGDTQYF

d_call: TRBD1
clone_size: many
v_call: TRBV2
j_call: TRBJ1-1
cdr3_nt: TGTGCCAGGAAAGGCAAACAGGGGGAGCCTGAAGCTTTCTTT
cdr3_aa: CARKGKQGEPEAFF

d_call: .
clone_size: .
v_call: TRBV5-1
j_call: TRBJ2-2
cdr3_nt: TGCGCCAGCAGCTTTACCACAGGGCACACCGGGGAGCTGTTTTTT
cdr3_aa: CASSFTTGHTGELFF